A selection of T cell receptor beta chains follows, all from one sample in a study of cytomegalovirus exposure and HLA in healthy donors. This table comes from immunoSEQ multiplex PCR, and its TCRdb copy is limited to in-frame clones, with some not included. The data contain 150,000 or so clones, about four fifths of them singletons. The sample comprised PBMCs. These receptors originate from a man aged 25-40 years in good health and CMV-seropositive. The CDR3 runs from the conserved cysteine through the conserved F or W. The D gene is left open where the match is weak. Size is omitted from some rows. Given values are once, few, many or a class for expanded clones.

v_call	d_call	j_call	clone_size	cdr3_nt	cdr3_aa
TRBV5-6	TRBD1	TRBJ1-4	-	TGTGCCAGCAGCCCAAGCCAGGACAGGAAAAATGAAAAACTGTTTTTT	CASSPSQDRKNEKLFF
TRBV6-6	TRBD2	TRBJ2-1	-	TGTGCCAGCAGTTACTCACCGCGGGGGGGCCCCGATTGGCAGTTCTTC	CASSYSPRGGPDWQFF
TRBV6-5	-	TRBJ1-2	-	TGTGCCAGCAGCCCAACGGGTACCTTCTATGGCTACACCTTC	CASSPTGTFYGYTF
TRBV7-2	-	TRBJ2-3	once	TGTGCCAGCAGCTTAGGGCGCGGGGGCAAACCTAGCACAGATACGCAGTATTTT	CASSLGRGGKPSTDTQYF
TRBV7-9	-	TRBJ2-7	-	TGTGCCAGCAGCTTGAGCCGCTACGAGCAGTACTTC	CASSLSRYEQYF
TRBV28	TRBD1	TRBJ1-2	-	TGTGCCAGCAGACTTGCCGGGACAGGGGGCTGGGAGGGCTACACCTTC	CASRLAGTGGWEGYTF
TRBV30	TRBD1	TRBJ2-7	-	TGTGCCTACCACTCCGGGACAGTCTCCTACGAGCAGTACTTC	CAYHSGTVSYEQYF
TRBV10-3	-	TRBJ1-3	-	TGTGCCATCAGTGAGAGAAGAGGAGGAGCCTCTGGAAACACCATATATTTT	CAISERRGGASGNTIYF
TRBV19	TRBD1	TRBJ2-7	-	TGTGCCAGTAGTCCGACAGGGGTGCCCTACGAGCAGTACTTC	CASSPTGVPYEQYF
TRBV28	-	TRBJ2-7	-	TGTGCCAGCAGTTTACGGTGGGAGCAGTACTTC	CASSLRWEQYF
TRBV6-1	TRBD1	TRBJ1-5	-	TGTGCCATGGCCCCCGGGACAGGGGAAAATCAGCCCCAGCATTTT	CAMAPGTGENQPQHF
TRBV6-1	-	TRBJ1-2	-	TGTGCCAGCGCGGGCCGTAACTATGGCTACACCTTC	CASAGRNYGYTF
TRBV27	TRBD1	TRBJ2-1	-	TGTGCCAGCAGTTTTTTGGGACAGGCCCTCTCCTACAATGAGCAGTTCTTC	CASSFLGQALSYNEQFF
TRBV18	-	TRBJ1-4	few	TGTGCCAGCTCACCCTCACCGGACAGCAATGAAAAACTGTTTTTT	CASSPSPDSNEKLFF
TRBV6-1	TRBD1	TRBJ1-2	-	TGTGCCAGCAGCGCAGGGGGCATCCAACCCTATGGCTACACCTTC	CASSAGGIQPYGYTF
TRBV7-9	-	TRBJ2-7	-	TGTGCCAGCAGCTTAAATAGCAACTCCTACGAGCAGTACTTC	CASSLNSNSYEQYF
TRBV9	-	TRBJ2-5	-	TGTGCCAGCAGCGTAGGGCCACTAGGAGAGACCCAGTACTTC	CASSVGPLGETQYF
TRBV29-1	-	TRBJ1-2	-	TGCAGCGTTGAGTATGGAGGTGGCTACACCTTC	CSVEYGGGYTF
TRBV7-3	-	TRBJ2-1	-	TGTGCCAGCAGCTTAAGGGTGGGCGCGCGATACAATGAGCAGTTCTTC	CASSLRVGARYNEQFF
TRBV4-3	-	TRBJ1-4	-	TGCGCCAGCAGCCAAGATCCGGGGGGAAGTGAAAAACTGTTTTTT	CASSQDPGGSEKLFF
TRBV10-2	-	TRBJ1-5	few	TGCGCCAGCTGTCCCGGGAGGGGAGATCAGCCCCAGCATTTT	CASCPGRGDQPQHF
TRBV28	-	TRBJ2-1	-	TGTGCCAGCATCGTGGAGGGGGGGGGATACAATGAGCAGTTCTTC	CASIVEGGGYNEQFF
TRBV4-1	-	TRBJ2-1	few	TGCGCCAGCAGCCAAGATATGAGTTACGATGAGCAGTTCTTC	CASSQDMSYDEQFF
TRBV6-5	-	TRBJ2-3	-	TGTGCCAGCAGTGTGGCGGTAGAGGGCACAGATACGCAGTATTTT	CASSVAVEGTDTQYF
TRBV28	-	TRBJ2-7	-	TGTGCCAGCAGCCCACTCTACGAGCAGTACTTC	CASSPLYEQYF
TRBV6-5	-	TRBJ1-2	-	TGTGCCAGCAGTTACGGGCAAGTCCCTAACTATGGCTACACCTTC	CASSYGQVPNYGYTF
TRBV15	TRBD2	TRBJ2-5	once	TGTGCCACCAGCAGGGGACTAGCGGGGGGTTTGGAGACCCAGTACTTC	CATSRGLAGGLETQYF
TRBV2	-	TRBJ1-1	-	TGTGCCAGCAGTGAAGGTCCGATCCTCGCCAGGAACACTGAAGCTTTCTTT	CASSEGPILARNTEAFF
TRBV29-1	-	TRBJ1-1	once	TGCAGCGTTCAAGGGGGGGAAAGGACTGAAGCTTTCTTT	CSVQGGERTEAFF
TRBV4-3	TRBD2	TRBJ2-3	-	TGCGCCAGCAGCCAAGATCTGGCGACTAGCGGCACAGATACGCAGTATTTT	CASSQDLATSGTDTQYF
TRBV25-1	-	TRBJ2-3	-	TGTGCCAGCAGTGAATACGAGGGTCCGAGTACAGATACGCAGTATTTT	CASSEYEGPSTDTQYF
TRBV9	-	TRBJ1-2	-	TGTGCCAGCAGCGGAGAGGGACTGTCGGCTGCGGGCTACACCTTC	CASSGEGLSAAGYTF
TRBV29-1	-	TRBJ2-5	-	TGCAGCGTTGAGTCCAGGGCGGAGACCCAGTACTTC	CSVESRAETQYF
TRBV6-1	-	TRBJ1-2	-	TGTGCCAGCCTGCTCGTATCGTTAGAAAACTATGGCTACACCTTC	CASLLVSLENYGYTF
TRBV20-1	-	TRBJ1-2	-	TGCAGTGCTGAGGTAAACTATGGCTACACCTTC	CSAEVNYGYTF